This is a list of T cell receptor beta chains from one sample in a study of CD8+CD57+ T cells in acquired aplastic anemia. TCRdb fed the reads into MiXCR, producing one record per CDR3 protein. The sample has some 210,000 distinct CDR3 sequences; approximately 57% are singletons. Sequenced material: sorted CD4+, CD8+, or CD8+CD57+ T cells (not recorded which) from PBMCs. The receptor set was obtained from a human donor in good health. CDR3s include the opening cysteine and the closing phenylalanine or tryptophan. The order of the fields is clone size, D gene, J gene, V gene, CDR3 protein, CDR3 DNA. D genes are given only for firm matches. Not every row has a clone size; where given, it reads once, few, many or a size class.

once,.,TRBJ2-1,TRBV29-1,CSVELGSVGGNEQFF,TGCAGCGTTGAATTGGGGTCGGTTGGCGGCAATGAGCAGTTCTTC
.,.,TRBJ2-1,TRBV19,CASSIGSGAYNEQFF,TGTGCCAGTAGTATAGGGAGTGGCGCCTACAATGAGCAGTTCTTC
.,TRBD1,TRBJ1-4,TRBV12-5,CASGLKTGANEKLFF,TGTGCTAGTGGTTTAAAGACAGGGGCTAATGAAAAACTGTTTTTT
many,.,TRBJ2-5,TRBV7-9,CASSSASSETQYF,TGTGCCAGCAGTTCGGCCAGTTCAGAGACCCAGTACTTC
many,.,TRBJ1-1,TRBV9,CASSVGTNTEAFF,TGCGCCAGCAGTGTCGGGACGAACACTGAAGCTTTCTTT
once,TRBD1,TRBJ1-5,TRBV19,CASSIEQGTNQPQHF,TGTGCCAGTAGTATCGAACAGGGGACTAATCAGCCCCAGCATTTT
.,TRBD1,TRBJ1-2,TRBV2,CASRQGQGLGYGYTF,TGTGCCAGCAGGCAGGGACAGGGTTTAGGCTATGGCTACACCTTC
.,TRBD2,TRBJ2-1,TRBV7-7,CASSLSGGGVNEQFF,TGTGCCAGCAGTCTCAGCGGGGGCGGGGTCAATGAGCAGTTCTTC
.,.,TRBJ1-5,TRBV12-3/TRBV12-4,CASSLNAQPQHF,TGTGCCAGCAGTTTGAATGCTCAGCCCCAGCATTTT
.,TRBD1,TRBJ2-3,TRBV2,CASSTGGVTDTQYF,TGTGCCAGCAGCACAGGGGGCGTCACAGATACGCAGTATTTT
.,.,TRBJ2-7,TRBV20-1,CSAREDPGYEQYF,TGCAGTGCTAGAGAGGATCCCGGTTACGAGCAGTACTTC
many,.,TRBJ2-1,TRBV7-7,CASSLAPGMTNEQFF,TGTGCTAGCAGCTTAGCTCCGGGAATGACCAATGAGCAGTTCTTC
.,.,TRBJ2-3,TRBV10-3,CAISESRTSTDTQYF,TGTGCCATCAGTGAGTCTAGAACTAGCACAGATACGCAGTATTTT
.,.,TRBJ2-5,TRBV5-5,CASSLGGAAETQYF,TGTGCCAGCAGCTTAGGGGGAGCGGCAGAGACCCAGTACTTC
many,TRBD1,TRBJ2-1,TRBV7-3,CASSLHRDSPGQFF,TGTGCCAGCAGCTTACACCGGGACAGCCCCGGGCAGTTCTTC
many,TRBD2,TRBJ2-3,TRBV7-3,CASSWGGGLEATDTQYF,TGTGCCAGCAGCTGGGGTGGGGGACTAGAGGCCACAGATACGCAGTATTTT
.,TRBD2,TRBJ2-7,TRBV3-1,CASRKAGDEQYF,TGTGCCAGCAGGAAAGCGGGAGACGAGCAGTACTTC
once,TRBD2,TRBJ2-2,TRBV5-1,CASSLSGGPEPLFF,TGCGCCAGCAGCTTAAGCGGGGGACCCGAACCTCTGTTTTTT
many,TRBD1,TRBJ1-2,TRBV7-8,CATLRFQGDYGYTF,TGTGCCACCCTTCGGTTTCAGGGGGACTATGGCTACACCTTC
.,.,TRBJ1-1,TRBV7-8,CASSLALGGYNTEAFF,TGTGCCAGCAGCTTAGCCTTGGGGGGATACAACACTGAAGCTTTCTTT
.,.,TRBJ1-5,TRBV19,CASSNRVAYEHF,TGTGCCAGTAGTAACAGGGTGGCCTACGAGCATTTT
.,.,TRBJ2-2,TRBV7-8,CASSLRLNTGELFF,TGTGCCAGCAGCTTAAGGCTGAACACCGGGGAGCTGTTTTTT
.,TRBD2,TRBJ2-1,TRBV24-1,CATSLPTSLAGDYEQFF,TGTGCCACCAGTTTACCAACGAGCCTAGCGGGAGATTATGAGCAGTTCTTC
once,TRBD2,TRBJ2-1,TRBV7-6,CASSTGGSNEQFF,TGTGCCAGCAGCACGGGAGGGTCCAATGAGCAGTTCTTC
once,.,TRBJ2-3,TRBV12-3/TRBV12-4,CASSRLGTDTQYF,TGTGCCAGCAGCCGGTTGGGCACAGATACGCAGTATTTT
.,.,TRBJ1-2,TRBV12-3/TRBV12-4,CASSEIGTNYGYTF,TGTGCCAGCAGTGAGATAGGGACGAACTATGGCTACACCTTC